This T cell receptor beta chain was documented in a study of T cell changes during pregnancy in multiple sclerosis. TCRdb keeps only in-frame clones here, not all; method: immunoSEQ multiplex PCR. The sample shows approximately 110,000 clones, approximately 90% of them seen only once. The junction had 7 bases not matched to a gene; V was cut back by 9 bases and J by 5 bases. CDR3 size: 13 residues. CDR1 and CDR2 (germline): LNHDA, SQIVND (reference sequence). Sequenced here: peripheral blood, sampled in the third trimester of pregnancy. The receptor was derived from a female donor with multiple sclerosis, enrolled in a pregnancy study. V gene TRBV19 combines with J gene TRBJ2-5, with TRBD1 matching 9 bases. The CDR3 spells CASGGTGGETQYF. In DNA, the CDR3 is TGTGCCAGCGGGGGAACAGGGGGCGAGACCCAGTACTTC.